The rows below give T cell receptor beta chains drawn from one sample of a study of blood T cell repertoires in COVID-19. Clones were read by immunoSEQ multiplex PCR, and TCRdb kept only the in-frame ones, dropping some. The sample records around 60,000 clones, about 80% being singletons. Material: peripheral blood. The origin of the receptors is a man in his fifties with COVID-19, enrolled during active disease. Each CDR3 is given with its conserved first and last residue. Fields, in order: CDR3 length, V gene, clone size, J gene, D gene, CDR3 protein, CDR3 DNA. D genes are given only for firm matches. Expanded clones are given a class, and other clones once, few, many or no size at all.

14,TRBV6-5,-,TRBJ1-5,-,CASSYGGFDQPQHF,TGTGCCAGCAGTTACGGGGGGTTCGATCAGCCCCAGCATTTT
17,TRBV9,-,TRBJ2-3,TRBD2,CASSERGEHSSTDTQYF,TGTGCCAGCAGCGAGCGGGGGGAGCACTCTAGCACAGATACGCAGTATTTT
15,TRBV7-8,once,TRBJ2-3,-,CASSLGARAADTQYF,TGTGCCAGCAGCTTAGGAGCGAGGGCGGCAGATACGCAGTATTTT
17,TRBV6-2/TRBV6-3,-,TRBJ1-3,-,CASSSPGQHLSGNTIYF,TGTGCCAGCAGTTCCCCCGGACAGCACTTATCTGGAAACACCATATATTTT
16,TRBV3-1/TRBV3-2,-,TRBJ2-2,TRBD1,CASSHHGQGSPGELFF,TGTGCCAGCAGCCATCACGGACAGGGATCCCCCGGGGAGCTGTTTTTT
11,TRBV29-1,once,TRBJ2-7,-,CSVQRQNEQYF,TGCAGCGTTCAGAGGCAAAACGAGCAGTACTTC
17,TRBV19,once,TRBJ2-7,TRBD2,CASSASPSGSGTYEQYF,TGTGCCAGTAGTGCCTCCCCTAGCGGGAGCGGGACCTACGAGCAGTACTTC
15,TRBV9,-,TRBJ1-1,-,CASSVETGWGTEAFF,TGTGCCAGCAGCGTAGAAACAGGGTGGGGCACTGAAGCTTTCTTT
15,TRBV3-1/TRBV3-2,-,TRBJ2-7,TRBD1,CASSRGTGGTYEQYF,TGTGCCAGCAGCCGGGGGACAGGGGGAACCTACGAGCAGTACTTC
16,TRBV18,-,TRBJ1-4,-,CASSPPPTGVGEKLFF,TGTGCCAGCTCACCGCCTCCCACGGGGGTAGGGGAAAAACTGTTTTTT
15,TRBV4-2,-,TRBJ2-1,TRBD2,CASSQDSLAGDEQFF,TGTGCCAGCAGCCAAGATTCATTAGCGGGAGATGAGCAGTTCTTC
14,TRBV4-1,-,TRBJ1-5,-,CASSQEVVNQPQHF,TGCGCCAGCAGCCAAGAGGTAGTTAATCAGCCCCAGCATTTT
14,TRBV5-1,-,TRBJ2-3,TRBD1,CASSRDRGTDTQYF,TGCGCCAGCAGTCGGGACAGGGGAACAGATACGCAGTATTTT
13,TRBV5-1,-,TRBJ2-7,-,CASSLGSRYEQYF,TGCGCCAGCAGCTTGGGTTCCAGGTACGAGCAGTACTTC
13,TRBV7-2,once,TRBJ1-6,-,CASSLFRDSPLHF,TGTGCCAGCAGCTTATTTCGGGATTCACCCCTCCACTTT
14,TRBV5-1,-,TRBJ1-5,TRBD1,CASSPGQGSQPQHF,TGCGCCAGCAGCCCCGGACAGGGCTCGCAGCCCCAGCATTTT
15,TRBV4-3,-,TRBJ2-1,TRBD2,CASSQDTGGSDEQFF,TGCGCCAGCAGCCAAGACACGGGAGGGTCCGATGAGCAGTTCTTC
15,TRBV6-1,-,TRBJ2-3,-,CASSRTKLGTDTQYF,TGTGCCAGCAGTAGAACCAAACTAGGAACAGATACGCAGTATTTT
15,TRBV29-1,-,TRBJ2-2,-,CSVEGPTPNTGELFF,TGCAGCGTTGAGGGCCCTACCCCGAACACCGGGGAGCTGTTTTTT
16,TRBV28,-,TRBJ2-5,-,CASSNPYKVAGETQYF,TGTGCCAGCTCTAATCCATATAAGGTGGCAGGGGAGACCCAGTACTTC
16,TRBV5-4,-,TRBJ2-7,-,CASSLVYRGGSYEQYF,TGTGCCAGCAGCTTGGTTTATAGGGGTGGTTCCTACGAGCAGTACTTC
14,TRBV29-1,-,TRBJ2-7,-,CSVGGTVSSYEQYF,TGCAGCGTTGGCGGGACGGTGAGCTCCTACGAGCAGTACTTC
13,TRBV18,-,TRBJ2-5,-,CASSPPRGETQYF,TGTGCCAGCTCACCACCCAGGGGAGAGACCCAGTACTTC
20,TRBV19,-,TRBJ1-5,TRBD1,CASSIGDRAFRGLGNQPQHF,TGTGCCAGTAGTATAGGCGACAGGGCCTTCCGGGGGTTAGGCAATCAGCCCCAGCATTTT
16,TRBV13,-,TRBJ2-7,TRBD2,CASSARLAGGGYEQYF,TGTGCCAGCAGCGCCAGACTAGCGGGAGGTGGCTACGAGCAGTACTTC
15,TRBV6-6,-,TRBJ2-7,-,CASSPALVSSDEQYF,TGTGCCAGCAGTCCAGCACTAGTCTCCTCCGACGAGCAGTACTTC
13,TRBV19,-,TRBJ2-1,-,CASSIGGDNEQFF,TGTGCCAGTAGTATAGGGGGGGACAATGAGCAGTTCTTC
15,TRBV5-1,-,TRBJ1-2,TRBD1,CASSPPGQANYGYTF,TGCGCCAGCAGCCCTCCCGGACAGGCGAATTATGGCTACACCTTC
17,TRBV6-2/TRBV6-3,-,TRBJ2-3,-,CASSYPGFQVGTDTQYF,TGTGCCAGCAGTTACCCAGGGTTCCAGGTGGGCACAGATACGCAGTATTTT
13,TRBV30,-,TRBJ1-3,-,CAWLTPGGNTIYF,TGTGCCTGGTTGACACCCGGAGGAAACACCATATATTTT
14,TRBV6-6,-,TRBJ2-3,TRBD2,CASTKAGGRDTQYF,TGTGCCAGCACTAAGGCGGGAGGGCGGGATACGCAGTATTTT
11,TRBV19,-,TRBJ2-5,-,CASSRGETQYF,TGTGCCAGTAGCCGCGGAGAGACCCAGTACTTC
16,TRBV24-1,once,TRBJ2-1,TRBD1,CATSDAGQGAHNEQFF,TGTGCCACCAGTGATGCGGGACAGGGGGCCCACAATGAGCAGTTCTTC
15,TRBV7-9,-,TRBJ2-2,-,CASSYPIGVSGELFF,TGTGCCAGCAGTTATCCTATCGGGGTGTCCGGGGAGCTGTTTTTT
14,TRBV11-2,few,TRBJ2-7,-,CASSLDGSSYEQYF,TGTGCCAGCAGCTTAGATGGCAGTTCCTACGAGCAGTACTTC
12,TRBV28,-,TRBJ1-2,-,CASTPGGYGYTF,TGTGCCAGCACCCCGGGAGGATATGGCTACACCTTC
12,TRBV30,-,TRBJ1-2,-,CAWQDWPTGYTF,TGTGCCTGGCAGGACTGGCCAACCGGCTACACCTTC
13,TRBV7-2,-,TRBJ2-3,-,CASRGSSGDTQYF,TGTGCATCTCGGGGGTCTTCGGGAGATACGCAGTATTTT
18,TRBV23-1,-,TRBJ2-6,TRBD1,CASSQSWDRGAGANVLTF,TGCGCCAGCAGTCAATCCTGGGACAGGGGTGCTGGGGCCAACGTCCTGACTTTC
13,TRBV18,-,TRBJ1-2,-,CASSPPRGGGYTF,TGTGCCAGCTCACCACCGCGGGGCGGGGGCTACACCTTC
15,TRBV6-6,-,TRBJ2-1,TRBD1,CASSYSRQGYNEQFF,TGTGCCAGCAGTTACTCAAGACAGGGATACAATGAGCAGTTCTTC
13,TRBV6-1,once,TRBJ1-2,-,CASSEGRVGGYTF,TGTGCCAGCAGTGAAGGCAGGGTAGGCGGCTACACCTTC
10,TRBV29-1,-,TRBJ1-2,-,CSVGHTGYTF,TGCAGCGTAGGACATACTGGCTACACCTTC
12,TRBV11-2,once,TRBJ1-2,-,CASSLGGAGYTF,TGTGCCAGCAGTCTAGGGGGGGCTGGCTACACCTTC